The TCR beta chain described here comes from a study of spatial heterogeneity in lung cancer. Study-level background: Where they were available, follow-up PBMC samples were sequenced, at a median of approximately 2 years after resection.

This clonotype was observed many times. The time point was: blood at routine non-recurrence follow-up after resection. Whole RNA was taken from tumor, nontumor lung or frozen PBMC; it was then sequenced unsorted. Single TCR cDNA molecules each had their own unique molecular identifier. A single record per CDR3 protein comes from TCRdb applying MiXCR to the 5' RACE reads. The repertoire holds about 16,000 distinct CDR3 sequences, with 5% to 6.5% as singletons. Germline CDR1 and CDR2: SGHTA and FQGNSA. This CDR3 is 15 amino acids long. V was shortened by 5 bases and J by 0 bases, with 13 bases between the two germline ends.

Source: PBMCs, taken at follow-up. This receptor was taken from a male donor with early-stage non-small cell lung cancer. The chain uses TRBV7-2 and TRBJ1-1; D ambiguous. CDR3 DNA: TGTGCCAGCAGCAGTAGCCCCGCGGTGAACACTGAAGCTTTCTTT. Translation: CASSSSPAVNTEAFF.